What follows are 32 T cell receptor beta chains derived from one specimen sequenced in a study of cytomegalovirus exposure and HLA in healthy donors. Profiling relied on immunoSEQ multiplex PCR, and the TCRdb table lists in-frame clones only, not all of them. Among about 130,000 clones, under 90% were seen once, and the ten largest hold 2%. The material sequenced was PBMCs. The receptor source for this set is a woman aged 18 to 35 in good health and CMV-seronegative.

V usage is TRBV4-1 and J usage is TRBJ1-2; 7 bases align to TRBD1. The V gene's germline CDR1 is MGHRA and CDR2 YSYEKL. The CDR3 spans 16 residues. V was clipped by 3 bases and J by 4 bases; unmatched bases: 11. The CDR3 nucleotides are TGCGCCAGCAGCCAGATTGGGGACAGCCCTCGCTATGGCTACACCTTC. It encodes CASSQIGDSPRYGYTF.

The rearrangement joins TRBV29-1 to TRBJ2-7; 7 positions agree with TRBD1. There are 12 residues in the CDR3. Germline V gene data show CDR1 as SQVTM and CDR2 as ANQGSEA. Unmatched junction bases numbered 6, after V lost 6 bases and J lost 4 bases. The CDR3 loop is CSVEQGSYEQYF. In DNA, the CDR3 is TGCAGCGTCGAACAGGGGTCGTACGAGCAGTACTTC.

V and J are TRBV19 and TRBJ1-5; 8 bases align to TRBD1. The CDR3 loop spans 14 amino acids. With 4 bases clipped from V and 3 bases from J, the junction kept 2 bases outside the gene matches. Germline V lookup: CDR1 LNHDA, CDR2 SQIVND (reference sequence). CDR3 sequence (DNA): TGTGCCAGTAGTAGACAGGGGTACAATCAGCCCCAGCATTTT. Its translation: CASSRQGYNQPQHF.

In its sample, this clone was seen once. This rearrangement joins TRBV4-1 to TRBJ2-7; 7 bases are shared with TRBD2. The CDR3 runs 17 residues. CDR1 is MGHRA and CDR2 is YSYEKL in the germline V gene. The J segment lost 3 bases and the V segment lost 0 bases, leaving 11 bases of the junction unmatched. In nucleotides, the CDR3 is TGCGCCAGCAGCCAAGAAGGGCTAGCGGCCGACATCTACGAGCAGTACTTC. It encodes CASSQEGLAADIYEQYF.

CDR3 bases: TGTGCCAGCAGTTATTCGGGGACAAATTTCTACGAGCAGTACTTC. As protein: CASSYSGTNFYEQYF. The genes are TRBV6-6 and TRBJ2-7; the D gene is possibly TRBD1 (6 bases). Between the trimmed V and J ends, which lost 3 bases and 3 bases, there was a span of 15 bases. This CDR3 region has 15 residues. Per the germline V gene, CDR1 is MNHNY and CDR2 is SVGAGI (reference sequence).

The CDR3 DNA follows: TGTGCCAGCAGCCCGCAGTCGACAGGGGGAGATACGCAGTATTTT. It yields the protein CASSPQSTGGDTQYF. The gene calls are TRBV7-9 and TRBJ2-3; TRBD1 matches 9 bases. This CDR3 comprises 15 residues. V gave up 5 bases and J gave up 5 bases; unmatched junction bases: 8. Looked up from germline, CDR1 is SEHNR and CDR2 is FQNEAQ (reference sequence).

This chain joins TRBV9 and TRBJ2-3, with 8 bases matching TRBD1. Germline V lookup: CDR1 SGDLS, CDR2 YYNGEE. V dropped 1 base and J dropped 6; count of bases not matched to a gene: 4. This CDR3 is built from 14 residues. CDR3 in DNA: TGTGCCAGCAGCGTAAGGACAGGGTCCGATACGCAGTATTTT. Its translation: CASSVRTGSDTQYF.

In its sample, this clone was seen many times. This chain joins TRBV19 and TRBJ1-5; 7 bases fit TRBD1. This CDR3 comprises 14 residues. Germline V gene lookup returns CDR1 LNHDA and CDR2 SQIVND (reference sequence). The junction had 10 bases not matched to a gene; V was cut back by 7 bases and J by 7 bases. CDR3 bases: TGTGCCAGTACCGAAAGGACAGGATTCCAGCCCCAGCATTTT. Its protein is CASTERTGFQPQHF. Complete variable domain (other parts from reference TRBV19 and TRBJ1-5): DGGITQSPKYLFRKEGQNVTLSCEQNLNHDAMYWYRQDPGQGLRLIYYSQIVNDFQKGDIAEGYSVSREKKESFPLTVTSAQKNPTAFYLCASTERTGFQPQHFGDGTRLSIL.

In nucleotides, the CDR3 is TGTGCCAGCAGCTTAGAGGGGGAAACGGGGCTGAACTATGGCTACACCTTC. Encoded protein: CASSLEGETGLNYGYTF. This rearrangement joins TRBV7-3 to TRBJ1-2; a possible D gene is TRBD1 (6 bases). Between the trimmed V and J ends, which lost 2 bases and 2 bases, there was a span of 18 bases. Germline V gives CDR1 SGHTA, CDR2 FQGTGA. The CDR3 contains 17 residues.

The gene calls are TRBV4-1 and TRBJ2-2; TRBD2 agrees at 8 bases. The CDR3 contains 15 residues. The J segment lost 4 bases and the V segment lost 4 bases, leaving 5 bases of the junction unmatched. CDR1 is MGHRA and CDR2 is YSYEKL in the germline V gene. The CDR3 coding sequence is TGCGCCAGCAGCCGTGGACTAGCTGTCACCGGGGAGCTGTTTTTT. Protein: CASSRGLAVTGELFF.

V usage is TRBV12-5 and J usage is TRBJ2-7; D gene unclear. V shed 0 bases and J shed 7 bases, with 13 bases lying between them. This CDR3 has 14 amino acids. CDR1 and CDR2 from the germline V gene are LGHNT and FRNRAP. The CDR3 spells CASGLVLNWWEQYF. As DNA, the CDR3 is TGTGCTAGTGGTTTGGTACTAAACTGGTGGGAGCAGTACTTC.

The chain links TRBV29-1 to TRBJ2-1; perhaps TRBD1 as D (5 bases). The CDR3 is 13 amino acids. Germline CDR1 reads SQVTM; CDR2 reads ANQGSEA. Deletions cut 4 bases from V and 6 bases from J, with 13 bases between. The CDR3: CSVGQTVANEQFF. Here the CDR3 DNA reads TGCAGCGTTGGACAGACAGTGGCCAATGAGCAGTTCTTC.

This chain's CDR3 is CASSQIIRDTRRENIQYF. The CDR3 DNA reads TGCGCCAGCAGCCAGATTATCCGGGACACCCGGCGAGAAAACATTCAGTACTTC. The chain joins TRBV4-1 to TRBJ2-4, with TRBD1 as a possible D gene (6 bases). Germline values: CDR1 MGHRA, CDR2 YSYEKL. The CDR3 covers 18 residues. Trimming took off 3 bases at V and 5 bases at J, with 23 bases between the two ends.

DNA for the CDR3: TGTGCCAGCAGTGATGGTAGCGGGAGAACAGATACGCAGTATTTT. Protein product: CASSDGSGRTDTQYF. This chain uses TRBV9 with TRBJ2-3; 9 bases map to TRBD2. The CDR3 is 15 amino acids. Germline V gene data show CDR1 as SGDLS and CDR2 as YYNGEE. The V and J ends lost 5 bases and 3 bases, in that order; junction bases with no gene match: 7. Combining the CDR3 with reference TRBV9 and TRBJ2-3 gives the whole variable domain DSGVTQTPKHLITATGQRVTLRCSPRSGDLSVYWYQQSLDQGLQFLIQYYNGEERAKGNILERFSAQQFPDLHSELNLSSLELGDSALYFCASSDGSGRTDTQYFGPGTRLTVL.

The J gene is TRBJ1-4, the V gene TRBV7-9, with a possible D match to TRBD1 (5 bases). The CDR3 runs to 13 residues. Germline V gene lookup returns CDR1 SEHNR and CDR2 FQNEAQ (reference sequence). The germline V and J ends were trimmed by 4 bases and 7 bases, with 10 bases remaining between them. The CDR3 loop reads CASSSGYPEKLFF. CDR3 sequence (DNA): TGTGCCAGCAGCTCAGGGTATCCTGAAAAACTGTTTTTT. Based on the CDR3 plus reference TRBV7-9 and TRBJ1-4, the full variable domain is DTGVSQNPRHKITKRGQNVTFRCDPISEHNRLYWYRQTLGQGPEFLTYFQNEAQLEKSRLLSDRFSAERPKGSFSTLEIQRTEQGDSAMYLCASSSGYPEKLFFGSGTQLSVL.

J is TRBJ1-1 and V is TRBV11-2; 8 bases map to TRBD1. Trimming removed 3 bases from V and 4 bases from J; junction bases left unmatched: 7. This CDR3 region has 15 residues. CDR1 is SGHAT, CDR2 FQNNGV, per germline. Written as DNA, the CDR3 is TGTGCCAGCAGCTTCGATCCGGGGACAGGCACTGAAGCTTTCTTT. Its translation: CASSFDPGTGTEAFF.

In DNA form, the CDR3 reads TGCAGCGTTGATAGCCTGTTCTATGGCTACACCTTC. Protein product: CSVDSLFYGYTF. V gene TRBV29-1 combines with J gene TRBJ1-2; D gene unclear. The V end lost 3 bases, the J end lost 4 bases, and 9 bases lay between the germline ends. This CDR3 is built from 12 residues. Germline V gene data show CDR1 as SQVTM and CDR2 as ANQGSEA.

This clone was observed a few times. V and J are TRBV30 and TRBJ2-1; 12 bases agree with TRBD2. This CDR3 region has 14 residues. J lost 2 bases, V lost 5 bases, and 1 base had no gene match. Germline CDR1 and CDR2: GTSNPN and SVGIG (reference sequence). The CDR3 nucleotides read TGTGCCTGGGCTAGCGGGAGGGCCTACAATGAGCAGTTCTTC. It yields the protein CAWASGRAYNEQFF.

The chain uses TRBV5-6 and TRBJ2-6; 9 nucleotides line up with TRBD2. Trimming took 0 bases from V and 2 from J; bases not matched to a gene: 9. The CDR3 spans 19 residues. Germline values: CDR1 SGHDT, CDR2 YYEEEE. The CDR3 protein is CASSLVYGTSIPGANVLTF. CDR3 nucleotide sequence: TGTGCCAGCAGCTTGGTCTATGGGACTAGCATCCCTGGGGCCAACGTCCTGACTTTC.

The chain couples TRBV11-2 to TRBJ2-1; 7 bases are a match to TRBD1. V dropped 4 bases and J dropped 2; count of bases not matched to a gene: 11. The CDR3 has 17 amino acids. From germline, CDR1 is SGHAT and CDR2 FQNNGV. For the CDR3, the DNA is TGTGCCAGCAGCTCGCCCCTCGACAGGGTGACCTACAATGAGCAGTTCTTC. This sequence encodes CASSSPLDRVTYNEQFF.

This chain links TRBV6-1 with TRBJ2-7; no clear D gene. Trimming shortened V by 5 bases and J by 2 bases, and 4 bases separated the two germline ends. Per germline, CDR1 MNHNS and CDR2 SASEGT. This CDR3 has 11 residues. The CDR3 region has the DNA TGTGCCAGCAGTTCTGCCTACGAGCAGTACTTC. It translates to CASSSAYEQYF.

The chain joins TRBV19 to TRBJ1-5; 10 bases agree with TRBD1. Germline CDR1 and CDR2: LNHDA and SQIVND (reference sequence). V lost 7 bases, J lost 5 bases, and 5 bases stayed unmatched. There are 14 residues in the CDR3. Here the CDR3 DNA reads TGTGCCAGTACTAGGGACAGGGGTTATCAGCCCCAGCATTTT. Its translation is CASTRDRGYQPQHF.

The V gene is TRBV7-9, the J gene TRBJ2-3, with no clear D. Deletions cut 5 bases from V and 10 bases from J, with 13 bases between. Germline V lookup: CDR1 SEHNR, CDR2 FQNEAQ (reference sequence). CDR3 length: 12 amino acids. The CDR3 coding sequence is TGTGCCAGCAGCCAACTTCTAGAGCCGCAGTATTTT. Encoded protein: CASSQLLEPQYF.

This clone was seen ten or more times. The genes are TRBV19 and TRBJ1-2; D is unresolved. CDR1 is LNHDA and CDR2 is SQIVND in the germline V gene (reference sequence). The CDR3 sequence is 15 residues long. V was trimmed by 1 base and J by 5 bases, leaving 14 bases between them. Written as DNA, the CDR3 is TGTGCCAGTAGTATAGGCTTAGGCAGGAATTATGGCTACACCTTC. It translates to CASSIGLGRNYGYTF. Looking up the rest from reference TRBV19 and TRBJ1-2 gives the full variable domain: DGGITQSPKYLFRKEGQNVTLSCEQNLNHDAMYWYRQDPGQGLRLIYYSQIVNDFQKGDIAEGYSVSREKKESFPLTVTSAQKNPTAFYLCASSIGLGRNYGYTFGSGTRLTVV.

Written as DNA, the CDR3 is TGCGCCAGCAGCTTGTTAGGAGGCTCCCTACGGTACGAGCAGTACTTC. Translation: CASSLLGGSLRYEQYF. The V call is TRBV5-1, the J call TRBJ2-7; maybe TRBD2 (5 bases). The V and J ends lost 1 base and 4 bases respectively, with 18 bases between them. The CDR3 has 16 residues. Germline-derived CDR1 and CDR2 are SGHRS and YFSETQ.

This chain uses TRBV6-5 with TRBJ2-7, with D unresolved. This CDR3 spans 13 amino acids. Germline V gene lookup returns CDR1 MNHEY and CDR2 SVGAGI. Trimming pared 2 bases from V and 3 bases from J, leaving 8 bases between. CDR3 protein: CASSYTQDYEQYF. The CDR3 DNA follows: TGTGCCAGCAGTTACACCCAGGACTACGAGCAGTACTTC.

The chain carries TRBV2 and TRBJ2-4; tentatively, D is TRBD2 (6 bases). CDR1 and CDR2 from the germline V gene are SNHLY and FYNNEI. Trimming left V 6 bases short and J 0 bases short, with 12 bases between. CDR3 length: 15 residues. CDR3 residues: CASRRGLLAKNIQYF. The CDR3 DNA reads TGTGCCAGCAGACGGGGACTCCTAGCCAAAAACATTCAGTACTTC.

The chain employs TRBV11-2 and TRBJ1-2; D is uncertain. The CDR3 has 13 residues. CDR1 is SGHAT and CDR2 is FQNNGV in the germline V gene. Trimming removed 1 base from V and 1 base from J, with 4 bases in between. CDR3 bases: TGTGCCAGCAGCTTAGGCAGTAACTATGGCTACACCTTC. Protein product: CASSLGSNYGYTF.

This sequence joins TRBV14 and TRBJ2-7; 8 nucleotides match TRBD1. Germline trimming cut 4 bases from V and 3 bases from J; bases unmatched to any gene: 8. Germline V CDR1 and CDR2: SGHDN, FVKESK. The CDR3 has 15 residues. The DNA of the CDR3 is TGTGCCAGCAGCCCACAGGGGGTAGTAAGCTACGAGCAGTACTTC. Amino acid sequence: CASSPQGVVSYEQYF.

Here the CDR3 reads CASSFIPRDSRYGYTF. CDR3 DNA sequence: TGTGCCAGCAGTTTCATCCCCCGGGACAGCCGCTACGGCTACACCTTC. V and J are TRBV6-5 and TRBJ1-2, with TRBD1 matching over 7 bases. V lost 4 bases and J lost 8; bases outside the gene matches: 16. Germline V gives CDR1 MNHEY, CDR2 SVGAGI. This CDR3 region has 16 residues.

This sequence joins TRBV7-9 and TRBJ2-7; 7 nucleotides align to TRBD1. Per germline, CDR1 SEHNR and CDR2 FQNEAQ (reference sequence). The CDR3 covers 14 residues. The trim removed 2 bases at V and 4 bases at J, leaving 5 bases unmatched. CDR3 protein: CASSLSGQWYEQYF. The CDR3 region has the DNA TGTGCCAGCAGCTTATCGGGACAGTGGTACGAGCAGTACTTC.

The chain joins TRBV2 to TRBJ2-7; 7 bases match TRBD1. From germline, CDR1 is SNHLY and CDR2 FYNNEI. This CDR3 is built from 18 residues. Trimming removed 3 bases from V and 0 bases from J; junction bases left unmatched: 14. CDR3: CASSDFLSLDRPSYEQYF. The CDR3 DNA reads as TGTGCCAGCAGTGACTTCCTGTCGCTGGACAGGCCCTCCTACGAGCAGTACTTC.